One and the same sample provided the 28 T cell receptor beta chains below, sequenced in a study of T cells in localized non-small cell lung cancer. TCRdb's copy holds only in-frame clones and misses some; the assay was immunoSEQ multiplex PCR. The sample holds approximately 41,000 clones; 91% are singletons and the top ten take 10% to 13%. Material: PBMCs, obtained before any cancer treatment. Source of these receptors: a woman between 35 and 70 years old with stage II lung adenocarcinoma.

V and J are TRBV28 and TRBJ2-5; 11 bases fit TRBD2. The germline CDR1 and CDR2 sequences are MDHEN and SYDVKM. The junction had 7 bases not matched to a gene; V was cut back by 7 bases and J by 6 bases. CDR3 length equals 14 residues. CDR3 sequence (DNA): TGTGCCAGCACCCCCGGGACTAGCGGAAAGACCCAGTACTTC. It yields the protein CASTPGTSGKTQYF.

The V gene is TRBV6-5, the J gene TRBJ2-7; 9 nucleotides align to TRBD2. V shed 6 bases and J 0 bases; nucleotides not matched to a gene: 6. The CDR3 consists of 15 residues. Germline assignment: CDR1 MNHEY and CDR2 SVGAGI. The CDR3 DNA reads TGTGCCAGCAGCCGCGGGGGGGGGAGCTCCTACGAGCAGTACTTC. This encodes CASSRGGGSSYEQYF.

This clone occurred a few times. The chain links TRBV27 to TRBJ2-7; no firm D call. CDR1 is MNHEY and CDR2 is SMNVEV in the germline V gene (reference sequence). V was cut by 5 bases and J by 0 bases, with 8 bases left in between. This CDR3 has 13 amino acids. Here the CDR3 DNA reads TGTGCCAGCAGTCAAACTTACTCCTACGAGCAGTACTTC. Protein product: CASSQTYSYEQYF.

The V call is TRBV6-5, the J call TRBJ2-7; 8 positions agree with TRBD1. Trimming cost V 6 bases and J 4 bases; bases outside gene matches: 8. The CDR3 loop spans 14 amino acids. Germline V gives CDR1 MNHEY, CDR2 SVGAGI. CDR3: CASRISGGVYEQYF. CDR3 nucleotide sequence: TGTGCCAGCAGGATATCAGGGGGCGTATACGAGCAGTACTTC.

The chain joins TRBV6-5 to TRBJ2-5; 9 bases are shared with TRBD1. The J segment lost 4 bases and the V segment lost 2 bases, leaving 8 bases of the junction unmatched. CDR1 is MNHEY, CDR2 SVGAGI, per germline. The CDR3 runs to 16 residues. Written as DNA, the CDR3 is TGTGCCAGCAGTTACGCATGGACAGGGGCCCTAGAGACCCAGTACTTC. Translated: CASSYAWTGALETQYF.

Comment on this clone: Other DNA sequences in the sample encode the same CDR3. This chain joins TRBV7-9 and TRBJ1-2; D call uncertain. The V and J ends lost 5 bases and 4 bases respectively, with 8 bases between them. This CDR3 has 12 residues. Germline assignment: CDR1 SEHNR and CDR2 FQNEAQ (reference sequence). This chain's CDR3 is CASSPGLYGYTF. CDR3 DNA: TGTGCCAGCAGCCCTGGCCTCTATGGCTACACCTTC.

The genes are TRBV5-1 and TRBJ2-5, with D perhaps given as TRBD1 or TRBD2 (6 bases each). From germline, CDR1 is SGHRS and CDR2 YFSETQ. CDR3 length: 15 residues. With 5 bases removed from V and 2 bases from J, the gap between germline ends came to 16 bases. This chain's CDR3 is CASRQWGAYQETQYF. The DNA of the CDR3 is TGCGCCAGCAGGCAGTGGGGGGCATATCAAGAGACCCAGTACTTC.

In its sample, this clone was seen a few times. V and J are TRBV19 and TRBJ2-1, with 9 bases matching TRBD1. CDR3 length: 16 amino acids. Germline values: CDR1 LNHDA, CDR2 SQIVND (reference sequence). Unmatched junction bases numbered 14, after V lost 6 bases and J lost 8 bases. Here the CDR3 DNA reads TGTGCCAGTAGCCCCCTGAGAGGGACAGGGCGGCATGAGCAGTTCTTC. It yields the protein CASSPLRGTGRHEQFF. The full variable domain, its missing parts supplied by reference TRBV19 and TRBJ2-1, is DGGITQSPKYLFRKEGQNVTLSCEQNLNHDAMYWYRQDPGQGLRLIYYSQIVNDFQKGDIAEGYSVSREKKESFPLTVTSAQKNPTAFYLCASSPLRGTGRHEQFFGPGTRLTVL.

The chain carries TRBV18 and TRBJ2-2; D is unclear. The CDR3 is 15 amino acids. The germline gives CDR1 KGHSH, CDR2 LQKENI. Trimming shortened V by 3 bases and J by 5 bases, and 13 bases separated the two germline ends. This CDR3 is CASSPWGRGTGELFF. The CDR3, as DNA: TGTGCCAGCTCACCCTGGGGAAGAGGAACCGGGGAGCTGTTTTTT.

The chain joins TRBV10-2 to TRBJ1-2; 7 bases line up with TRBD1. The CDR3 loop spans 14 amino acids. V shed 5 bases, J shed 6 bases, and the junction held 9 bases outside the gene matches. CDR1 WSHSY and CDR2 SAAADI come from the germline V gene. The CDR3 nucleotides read TGCGCCAGCAGTACAGGGGCCACCGTCGATGGCTACACCTTC. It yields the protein CASSTGATVDGYTF.

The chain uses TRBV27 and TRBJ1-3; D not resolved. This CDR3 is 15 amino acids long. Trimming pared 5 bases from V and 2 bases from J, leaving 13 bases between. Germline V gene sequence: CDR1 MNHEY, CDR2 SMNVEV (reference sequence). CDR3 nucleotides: TGTGCCAGCAGTCGCTCCAGTCTGGCTGGAAACACCATATATTTT. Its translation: CASSRSSLAGNTIYF.

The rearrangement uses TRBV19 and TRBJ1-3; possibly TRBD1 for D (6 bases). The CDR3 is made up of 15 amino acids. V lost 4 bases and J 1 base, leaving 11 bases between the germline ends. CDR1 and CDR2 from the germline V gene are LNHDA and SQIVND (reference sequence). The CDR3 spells CASSTTQGSGNTIYF. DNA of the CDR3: TGTGCCAGTAGTACGACACAGGGTTCTGGAAACACCATATATTTT.

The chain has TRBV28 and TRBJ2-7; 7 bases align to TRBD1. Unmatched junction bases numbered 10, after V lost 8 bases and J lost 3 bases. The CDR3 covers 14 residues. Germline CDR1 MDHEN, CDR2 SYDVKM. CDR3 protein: CASCGRDSLYEQYF. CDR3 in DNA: TGTGCCAGCTGCGGCCGGGACAGTCTCTACGAGCAGTACTTC.

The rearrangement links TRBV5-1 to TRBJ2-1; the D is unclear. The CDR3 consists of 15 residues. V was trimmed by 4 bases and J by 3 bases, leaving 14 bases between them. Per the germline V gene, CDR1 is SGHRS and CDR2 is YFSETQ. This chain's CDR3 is CASSPRQPDYNEQFF. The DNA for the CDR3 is TGCGCCAGCAGCCCTCGGCAGCCTGACTACAATGAGCAGTTCTTC.

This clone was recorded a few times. CDR3 nucleotides: TGCGCCAGCAGCTTGGGGCACCAGGGGTCCCGTAATTCACCCCTCCACTTT. This translates into CASSLGHQGSRNSPLHF. The rearrangement links TRBV5-1 to TRBJ1-6; TRBD1 might be the D (6 bases). Germline V CDR1 and CDR2: SGHRS, YFSETQ. With 0 bases removed from V and 6 bases from J, the gap between germline ends came to 16 bases. This CDR3 region has 17 residues.

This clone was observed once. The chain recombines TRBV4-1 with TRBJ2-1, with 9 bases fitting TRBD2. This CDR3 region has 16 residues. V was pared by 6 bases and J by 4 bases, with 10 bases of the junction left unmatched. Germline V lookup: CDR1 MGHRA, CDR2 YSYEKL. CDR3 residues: CASRTISGRGYNEQFF. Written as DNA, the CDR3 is TGCGCCAGCAGAACTATTAGCGGGAGAGGGTACAATGAGCAGTTCTTC.

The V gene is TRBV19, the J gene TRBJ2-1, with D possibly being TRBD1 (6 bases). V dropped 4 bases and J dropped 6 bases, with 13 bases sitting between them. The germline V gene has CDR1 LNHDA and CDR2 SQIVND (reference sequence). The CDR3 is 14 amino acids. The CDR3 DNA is TGTGCCAGTAGTACCCGGACAGCCTTCAATGAGCAGTTCTTC. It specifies CASSTRTAFNEQFF.

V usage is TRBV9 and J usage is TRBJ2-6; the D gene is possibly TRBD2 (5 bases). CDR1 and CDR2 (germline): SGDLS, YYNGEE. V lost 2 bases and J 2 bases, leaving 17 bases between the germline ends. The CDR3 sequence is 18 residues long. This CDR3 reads CASSVGSRKGAGANVLTF. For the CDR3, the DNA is TGTGCCAGCAGCGTTGGTAGTAGGAAGGGAGCTGGGGCCAACGTCCTGACTTTC. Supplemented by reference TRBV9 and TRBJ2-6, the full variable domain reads DSGVTQTPKHLITATGQRVTLRCSPRSGDLSVYWYQQSLDQGLQFLIQYYNGEERAKGNILERFSAQQFPDLHSELNLSSLELGDSALYFCASSVGSRKGAGANVLTFGAGSRLTVL.

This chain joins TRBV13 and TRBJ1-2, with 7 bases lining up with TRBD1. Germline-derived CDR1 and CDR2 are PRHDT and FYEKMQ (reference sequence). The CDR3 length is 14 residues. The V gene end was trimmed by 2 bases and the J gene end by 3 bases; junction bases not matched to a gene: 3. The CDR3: CASSLRGQHYGYTF. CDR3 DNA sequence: TGTGCCAGCAGCTTAAGGGGACAGCACTATGGCTACACCTTC. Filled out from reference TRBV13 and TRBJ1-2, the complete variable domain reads AAGVIQSPRHLIKEKRETATLKCYPIPRHDTVYWYQQGPGQDPQFLISFYEKMQSDKGSIPDRFSAQQFSDYHSELNMSSLELGDSALYFCASSLRGQHYGYTFGSGTRLTVV.

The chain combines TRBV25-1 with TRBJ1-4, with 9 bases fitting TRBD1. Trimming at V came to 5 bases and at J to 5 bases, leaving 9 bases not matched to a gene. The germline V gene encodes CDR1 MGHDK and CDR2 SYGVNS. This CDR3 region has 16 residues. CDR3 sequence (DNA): TGTGCCAGCAGTCCTTGGGGAGGGACAGGGAATGAAAAACTGTTTTTT. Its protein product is CASSPWGGTGNEKLFF.

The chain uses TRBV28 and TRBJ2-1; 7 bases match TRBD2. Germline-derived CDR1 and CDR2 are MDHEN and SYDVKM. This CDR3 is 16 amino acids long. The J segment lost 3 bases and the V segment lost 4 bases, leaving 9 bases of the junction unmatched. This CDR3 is CASSSGTTDLYNEQFF. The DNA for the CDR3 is TGTGCCAGCAGTTCTGGGACTACCGACCTCTACAATGAGCAGTTCTTC.

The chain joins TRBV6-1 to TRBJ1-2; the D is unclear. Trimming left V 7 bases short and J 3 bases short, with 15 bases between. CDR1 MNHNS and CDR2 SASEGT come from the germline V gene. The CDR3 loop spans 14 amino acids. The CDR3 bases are TGTGCCAGCACCGTGACGGGCGGGGACTATGGCTACACCTTC. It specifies CASTVTGGDYGYTF.

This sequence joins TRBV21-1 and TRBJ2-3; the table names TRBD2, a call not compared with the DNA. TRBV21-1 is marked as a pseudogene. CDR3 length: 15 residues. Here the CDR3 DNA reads TGTGCCAGCAGCAAAGGAGACCTGGAGGCAGATACGCAGTATTTT. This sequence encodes CASSKGDLEADTQYF.

The CDR3: CASSSLAGGPYEFF. The CDR3 DNA reads as TGTGCCAGCAGTTCCCTAGCGGGAGGGCCTTATGAGTTCTTC. The J gene is TRBJ2-1, the V gene TRBV27, with 12 bases identical to TRBD2. The CDR3 loop spans 14 amino acids. Germline assignment: CDR1 MNHEY and CDR2 SMNVEV (reference sequence). J lost 14 bases, V lost 4 bases, and 9 bases had no gene match.

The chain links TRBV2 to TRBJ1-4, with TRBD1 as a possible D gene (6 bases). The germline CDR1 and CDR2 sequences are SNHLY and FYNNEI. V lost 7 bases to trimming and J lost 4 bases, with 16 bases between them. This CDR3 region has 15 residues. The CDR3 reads CASNKLQGDNEKLFF. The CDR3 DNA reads TGTGCCAGCAATAAACTACAGGGAGATAATGAAAAACTGTTTTTT.

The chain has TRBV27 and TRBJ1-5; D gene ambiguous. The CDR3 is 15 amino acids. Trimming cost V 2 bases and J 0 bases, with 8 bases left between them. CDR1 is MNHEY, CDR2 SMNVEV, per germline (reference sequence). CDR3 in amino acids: CASSLMGDSNQPQHF. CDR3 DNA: TGTGCCAGCAGTTTAATGGGAGATAGCAATCAGCCCCAGCATTTT.

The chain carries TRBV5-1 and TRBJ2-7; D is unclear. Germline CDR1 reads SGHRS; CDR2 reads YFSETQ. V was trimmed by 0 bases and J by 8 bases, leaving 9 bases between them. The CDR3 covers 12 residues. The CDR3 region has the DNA TGCGCCAGCAGCTTGGAAACGACAAAGCAGTACTTC. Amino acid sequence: CASSLETTKQYF.

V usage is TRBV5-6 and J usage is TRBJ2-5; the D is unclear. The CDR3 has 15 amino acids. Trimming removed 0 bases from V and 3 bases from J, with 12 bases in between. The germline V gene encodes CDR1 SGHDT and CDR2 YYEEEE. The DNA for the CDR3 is TGTGCCAGCAGCTTGGGGCGGCAGAATAAAGAGACCCAGTACTTC. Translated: CASSLGRQNKETQYF.